This TCR beta chain was captured by sequencing in a study of PD-L1 blockade in urothelial cancer (TCRdb year 2017). For the wider study: Therapy was started around 2014 for all patients, and atezolizumab 1,200 mg was administered intravenously every 3 weeks. About nine tenths of the roughly 29 patients were identified as males with urothelial cancer of bladder origin, and a prior smoking history was reported by 18 of 29 patients. Patients had an ECOG performance status of 0 or 1 and had received between 0 and 3 prior chemotherapy regimens. Blood samples were analyzed at 3 weeks after treatment start (second dose) and at 6 weeks after treatment start. A median of approximately 140,000 T cells and tens of thousands of unique TCRs was obtained from blood samples, and a median clonality of around 0.08 was observed. The study was an exploratory multi-omic analysis of somatic, immune and clinical correlates of response to PD-L1 blockade with atezolizumab in urothelial cancer. Pretreatment tumor samples, along with matched peripheral blood serially collected before and after atezolizumab treatment, were subjected to TCR sequencing. Durable clinical benefit was defined as a progression-free survival longer than 6 months, and TCR features were additionally tested against progression-free survival and overall survival. In the same patients, pretreatment tumors underwent whole exome sequencing and RNA sequencing in addition to TCR sequencing. Durable clinical benefit was achieved by nine patients but not by the remaining 20. Around 30 patients had pretreatment blood TCR-seq, about 25 had at least one posttreatment blood collection, and about 25 had tumor TCR-seq. Broad study findings and their caveats: Improved progression-free and overall survival was found to be associated with pretreatment peripheral blood TCR clonality below the median. At 3 weeks after the start of treatment, tumor-associated TCR clones in peripheral blood had expanded more in patients with durable benefit (n of about 21, p = 0.022). Small sample size (n ≈ 29) and many exploratory analyses mean the results are intended to be hypothesis-generating.

A remark on this clone: It has no known antigen specificity. The record has no base qualities; no much larger clone is one base away.

The sample's time point, from its label and the paper: pretreatment peripheral blood. A cohort of 25 to 30 patients with locally advanced or metastatic urothelial carcinoma, treated at Memorial Sloan Kettering on a trial protocol, was included. Peripheral blood mononuclear cells were collected from each patient pretreatment and during treatment, giving between 1 and 8 total time points per patient. The Qiagen DNeasy Blood extraction kit was used to purify genomic DNA from total PBMCs and tumor samples. PBMCs were collected pretreatment and during treatment, and were isolated and stored as previously described. The germline V gene (reference sequence) gives CDR1 as SGHNT and CDR2 as YYREEE. The CDR3 goes from the cysteine to the phenylalanine over 13 residues. The CDR3 DNA has 39 bases and is translated from base 1. Germline trimming amounts to 7 bases on V and 1 base on J, with 4 as the count of junction bases outside the gene matches.

Synthetic TCR analog templates were spiked into each PCR to estimate absolute template abundance from read counts. The immunoSEQ assay was used to amplify TCRbeta CDR3 regions from genomic DNA with bias-controlled V and J gene primers. Sequencing of rearranged TCRbeta segments was performed at approximately 20X coverage. In the original analysis: Sequencing errors were corrected by clustering, and CDR3s were annotated against IMGT so that V, D and J genes could be assigned. Downstream analyses used only productive TCRbeta rearrangements, leaving out any out-of-frame or stop-codon sequences. To compute clonality, Shannon entropy was normalized by the log of the number of unique productive sequences and then subtracted from one. Fisher's exact test with Benjamini-Hochberg correction, at a threshold of adjusted p below 0.01, was used to find clones that differed between time points or between blood and tumor. The immuneACCESS repertoire file appears here via TCRdb, limited to in-frame rearrangements. These files lack a portion of the clones; in checked studies, under half of the deficit traces to unresolved V genes, and the cause of the others is not known. V, J and clone size are those of that table, while D and trimming were read from the DNA. The sample table shows 40,000 to 55,000 clones, and around 83% are seen once. Approximately 20% of the sample rests with the top ten.

This clonotype was sampled from a man aged 60 to 75 with urothelial cancer. The chain couples TRBV5-4 to TRBJ2-7, with 8 junctional bases fitting TRBD1. The specimen was PBMCs, collected around atezolizumab (anti-PD-L1) treatment. The sequenced DNA is TGTGCCAGCGGGGACAGGAATTCCTACGAGCAGTACTTC. Its protein is CASGDRNSYEQYF.